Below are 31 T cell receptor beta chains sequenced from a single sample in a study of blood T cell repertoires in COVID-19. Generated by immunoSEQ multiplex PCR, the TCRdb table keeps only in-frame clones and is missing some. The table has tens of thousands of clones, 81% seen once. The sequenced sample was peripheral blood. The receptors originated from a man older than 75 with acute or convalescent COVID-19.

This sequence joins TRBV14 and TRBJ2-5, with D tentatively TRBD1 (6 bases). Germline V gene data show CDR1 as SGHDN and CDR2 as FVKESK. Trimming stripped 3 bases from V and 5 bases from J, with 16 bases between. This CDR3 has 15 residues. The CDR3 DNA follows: TGTGCCAGCAGCCACAGAACAGGGATGCGGGAGACCCAGTACTTC. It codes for CASSHRTGMRETQYF.

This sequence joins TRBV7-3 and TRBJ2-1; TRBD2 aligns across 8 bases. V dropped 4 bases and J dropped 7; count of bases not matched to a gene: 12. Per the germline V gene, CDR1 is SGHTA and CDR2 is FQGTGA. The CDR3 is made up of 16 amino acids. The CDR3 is CASSSRPGGTGNEQFF. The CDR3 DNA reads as TGTGCCAGCAGCTCCCGCCCGGGGGGGACTGGGAATGAGCAGTTCTTC.

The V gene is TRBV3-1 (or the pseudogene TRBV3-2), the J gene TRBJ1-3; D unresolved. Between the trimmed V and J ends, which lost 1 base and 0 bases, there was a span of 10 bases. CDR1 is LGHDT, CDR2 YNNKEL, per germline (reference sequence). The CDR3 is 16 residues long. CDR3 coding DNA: TGTGCCAGCAGCCAAGGTGGGAGATACTCTGGAAACACCATATATTTT. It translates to CASSQGGRYSGNTIYF.

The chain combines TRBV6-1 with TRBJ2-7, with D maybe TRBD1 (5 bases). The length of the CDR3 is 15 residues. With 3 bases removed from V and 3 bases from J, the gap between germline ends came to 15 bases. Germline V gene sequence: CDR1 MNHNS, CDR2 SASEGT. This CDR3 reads CASSDQLSQGYEQYF. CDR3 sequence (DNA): TGTGCCAGCAGTGATCAGTTATCGCAGGGCTACGAGCAGTACTTC.

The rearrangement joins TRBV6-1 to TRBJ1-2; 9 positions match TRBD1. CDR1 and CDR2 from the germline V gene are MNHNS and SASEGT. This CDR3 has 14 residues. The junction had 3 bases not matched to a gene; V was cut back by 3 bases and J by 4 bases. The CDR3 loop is CASSDTGGSYGYTF. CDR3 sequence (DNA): TGTGCCAGCAGTGATACAGGGGGCAGCTATGGCTACACCTTC.

CDR3 nucleotides: TGTGCCAGCAGCGTAGCTCTATCGGGGGTCGGGGAAAAACTGTTTTTT. Its translation is CASSVALSGVGEKLFF. The rearrangement joins TRBV9 to TRBJ1-4; TRBD1 is a possible D gene (5 bases). Germline V gene lookup returns CDR1 SGDLS and CDR2 YYNGEE. Trimming cost V 0 bases and J 8 bases, with 17 bases left between them. The CDR3 sequence is 16 residues long.

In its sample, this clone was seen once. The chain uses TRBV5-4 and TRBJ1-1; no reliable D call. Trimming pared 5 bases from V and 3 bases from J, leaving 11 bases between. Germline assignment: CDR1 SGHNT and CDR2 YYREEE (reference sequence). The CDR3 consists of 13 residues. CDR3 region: CASRTPSDTEAFF. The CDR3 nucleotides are TGTGCCAGCAGAACCCCCTCGGACACTGAAGCTTTCTTT.

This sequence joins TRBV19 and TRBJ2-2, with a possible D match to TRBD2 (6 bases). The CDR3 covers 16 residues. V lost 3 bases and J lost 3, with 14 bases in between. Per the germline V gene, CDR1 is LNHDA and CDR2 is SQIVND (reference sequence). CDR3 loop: CASSMGGRQHTGELFF. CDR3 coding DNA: TGTGCCAGTAGTATGGGGGGTCGACAGCACACCGGGGAGCTGTTTTTT. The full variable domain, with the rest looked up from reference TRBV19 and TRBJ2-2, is DGGITQSPKYLFRKEGQNVTLSCEQNLNHDAMYWYRQDPGQGLRLIYYSQIVNDFQKGDIAEGYSVSREKKESFPLTVTSAQKNPTAFYLCASSMGGRQHTGELFFGEGSRLTVL.

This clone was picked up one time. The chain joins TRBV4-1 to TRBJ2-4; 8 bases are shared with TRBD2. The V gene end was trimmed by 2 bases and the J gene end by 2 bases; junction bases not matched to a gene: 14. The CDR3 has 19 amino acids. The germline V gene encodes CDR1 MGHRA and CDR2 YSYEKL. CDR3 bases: TGCGCCAGCAGCCAATTGGGTCGGGGCGGGGGGATATCCAAAAACATTCAGTACTTC. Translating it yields CASSQLGRGGGISKNIQYF.

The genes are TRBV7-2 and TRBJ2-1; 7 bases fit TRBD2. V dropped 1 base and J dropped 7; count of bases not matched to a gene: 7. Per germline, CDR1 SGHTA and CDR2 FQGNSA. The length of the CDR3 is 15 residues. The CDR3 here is CASSLEAGPSNEQFF. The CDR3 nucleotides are TGTGCCAGCAGCTTAGAAGCGGGACCTTCAAATGAGCAGTTCTTC.

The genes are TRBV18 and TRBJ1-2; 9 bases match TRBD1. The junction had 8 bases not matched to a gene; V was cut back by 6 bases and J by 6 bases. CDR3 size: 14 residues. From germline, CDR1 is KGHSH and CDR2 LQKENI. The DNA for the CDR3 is TGTGCCAGCTCTGCGGACAGGGGAGGAGATGGCTACACCTTC. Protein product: CASSADRGGDGYTF.

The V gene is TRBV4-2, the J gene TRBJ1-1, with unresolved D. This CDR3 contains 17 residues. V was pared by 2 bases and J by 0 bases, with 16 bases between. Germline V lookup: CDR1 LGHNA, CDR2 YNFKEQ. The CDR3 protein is CASSQSTATGMNTEAFF. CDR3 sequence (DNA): TGTGCCAGCAGCCAAAGTACAGCAACCGGGATGAACACTGAAGCTTTCTTT.

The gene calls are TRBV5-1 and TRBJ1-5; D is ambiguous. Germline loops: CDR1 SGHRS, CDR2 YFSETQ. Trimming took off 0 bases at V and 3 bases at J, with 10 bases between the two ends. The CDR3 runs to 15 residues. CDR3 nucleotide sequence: TGCGCCAGCAGCTTGGTCTATGGGCCCAATCAGCCCCAGCATTTT. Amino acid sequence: CASSLVYGPNQPQHF.

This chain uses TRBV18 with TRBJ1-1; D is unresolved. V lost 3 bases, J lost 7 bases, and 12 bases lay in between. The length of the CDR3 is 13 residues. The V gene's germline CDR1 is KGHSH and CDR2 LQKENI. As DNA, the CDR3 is TGTGCCAGCTCACCTTCAGTAACCCTTGAAGCTTTCTTT. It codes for CASSPSVTLEAFF.

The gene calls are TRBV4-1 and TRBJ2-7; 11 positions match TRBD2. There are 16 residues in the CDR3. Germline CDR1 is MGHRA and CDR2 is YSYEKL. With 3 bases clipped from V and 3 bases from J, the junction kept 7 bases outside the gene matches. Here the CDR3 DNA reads TGCGCCAGCAGCCAGTATAGCGGGGGGGCGTTCTACGAGCAGTACTTC. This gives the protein CASSQYSGGAFYEQYF.

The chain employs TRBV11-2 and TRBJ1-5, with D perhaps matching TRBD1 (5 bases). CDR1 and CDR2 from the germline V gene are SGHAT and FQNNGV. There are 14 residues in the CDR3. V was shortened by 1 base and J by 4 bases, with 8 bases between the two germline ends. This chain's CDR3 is CASSLGQLNQPQHF. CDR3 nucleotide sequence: TGTGCCAGCAGCTTAGGACAGTTAAATCAGCCCCAGCATTTT.

The CDR3 is CASSPLYRGLNTEAFF. The CDR3 DNA reads as TGTGCCAGCAGCCCACTCTACAGGGGACTGAACACTGAAGCTTTCTTT. The chain joins TRBV3-1 (or the pseudogene TRBV3-2) to TRBJ1-1, with TRBD1 matching over 7 bases. Germline values: CDR1 LGHDT, CDR2 YNNKEL (reference sequence). The CDR3 has 16 amino acids. The ends lost 4 bases at V and 0 bases at J; junction bases unmatched: 8.

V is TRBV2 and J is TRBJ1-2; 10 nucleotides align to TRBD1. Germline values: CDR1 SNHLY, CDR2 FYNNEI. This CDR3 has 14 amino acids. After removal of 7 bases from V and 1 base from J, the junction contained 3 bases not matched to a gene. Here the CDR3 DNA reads TGTGCCAGCACCCGGGACAGGGGTAACTATGGCTACACCTTC. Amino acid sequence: CASTRDRGNYGYTF.

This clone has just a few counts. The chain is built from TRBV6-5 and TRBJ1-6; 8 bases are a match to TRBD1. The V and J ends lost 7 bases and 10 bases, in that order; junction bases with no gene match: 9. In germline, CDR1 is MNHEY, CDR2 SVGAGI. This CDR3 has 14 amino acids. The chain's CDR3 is CASTQGAKDSPLHF. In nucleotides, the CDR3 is TGTGCCAGCACCCAGGGGGCTAAAGACTCACCCCTCCACTTT.

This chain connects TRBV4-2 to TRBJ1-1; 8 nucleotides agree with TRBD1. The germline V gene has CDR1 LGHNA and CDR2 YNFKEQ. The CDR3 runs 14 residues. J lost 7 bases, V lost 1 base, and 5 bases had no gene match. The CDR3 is CASSQVGQGLEAFF. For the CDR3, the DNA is TGTGCCAGCAGCCAAGTTGGACAGGGACTTGAAGCTTTCTTT.

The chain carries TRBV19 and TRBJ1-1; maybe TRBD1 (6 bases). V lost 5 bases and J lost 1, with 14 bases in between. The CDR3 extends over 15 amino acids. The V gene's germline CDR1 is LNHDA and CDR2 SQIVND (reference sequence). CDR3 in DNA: TGTGCCAGTAGTCCTGACAGGTCGGCGAACACTGAAGCTTTCTTT. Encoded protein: CASSPDRSANTEAFF.

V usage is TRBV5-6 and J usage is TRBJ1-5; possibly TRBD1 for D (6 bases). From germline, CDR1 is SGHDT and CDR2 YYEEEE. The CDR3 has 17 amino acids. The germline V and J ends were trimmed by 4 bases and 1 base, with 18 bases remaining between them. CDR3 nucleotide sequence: TGTGCCAGCAGCAAAGGGCTGGGGGCCCAGAGCAATCAGCCCCAGCATTTT. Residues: CASSKGLGAQSNQPQHF.

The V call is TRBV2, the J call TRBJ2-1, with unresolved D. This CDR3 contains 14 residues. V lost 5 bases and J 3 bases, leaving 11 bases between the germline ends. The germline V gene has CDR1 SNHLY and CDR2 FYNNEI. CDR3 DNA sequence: TGTGCCAGCAGTCTCGAGATTAGCTACAATGAGCAGTTCTTC. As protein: CASSLEISYNEQFF.

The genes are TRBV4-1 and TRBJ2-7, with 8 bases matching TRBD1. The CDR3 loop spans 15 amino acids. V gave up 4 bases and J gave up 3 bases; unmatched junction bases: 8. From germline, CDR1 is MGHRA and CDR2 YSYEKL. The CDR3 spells CASSRTGGGFYEQYF. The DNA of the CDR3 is TGCGCCAGCAGCCGCACAGGGGGTGGGTTCTACGAGCAGTACTTC.

The CDR3 nucleotides read TGTGCCAGCAGCCATGCCCTGGGGGGGCTCTCCTACAATGAGCAGTTCTTC. Encoded protein: CASSHALGGLSYNEQFF. This chain uses TRBV3-1 (or the pseudogene TRBV3-2) with TRBJ2-1; possible D gene TRBD2, 7 bases. The V and J ends lost 3 bases and 0 bases respectively, with 15 bases between them. The CDR3 totals 17 residues. Germline loops: CDR1 LGHDT, CDR2 YNNKEL (reference sequence).

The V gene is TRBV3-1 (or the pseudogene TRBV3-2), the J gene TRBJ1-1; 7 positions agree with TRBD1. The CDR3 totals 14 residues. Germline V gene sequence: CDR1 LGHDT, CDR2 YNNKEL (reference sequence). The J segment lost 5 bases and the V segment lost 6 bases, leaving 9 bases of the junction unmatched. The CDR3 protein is CASSLTGSGTEAFF. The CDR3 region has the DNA TGTGCCAGCAGTCTGACAGGGAGTGGAACTGAAGCTTTCTTT.

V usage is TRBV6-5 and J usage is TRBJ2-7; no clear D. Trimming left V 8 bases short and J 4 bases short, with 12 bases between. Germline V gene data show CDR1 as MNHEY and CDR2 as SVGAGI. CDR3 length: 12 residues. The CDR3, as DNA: TGTGCCAGCTTACAGCTCCCATACGAGCAGTACTTC. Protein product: CASLQLPYEQYF.

CDR3 coding DNA: TGTGCCAGCCTGGGTCGGGGTGAAAAACTGTTTTTT. Amino acid sequence: CASLGRGEKLFF. The chain couples TRBV2 to TRBJ1-4; no reliable D call. Between the trimmed V and J ends, which lost 8 bases and 7 bases, there was a span of 11 bases. The length of the CDR3 is 12 residues. Germline V CDR1 and CDR2: SNHLY, FYNNEI.

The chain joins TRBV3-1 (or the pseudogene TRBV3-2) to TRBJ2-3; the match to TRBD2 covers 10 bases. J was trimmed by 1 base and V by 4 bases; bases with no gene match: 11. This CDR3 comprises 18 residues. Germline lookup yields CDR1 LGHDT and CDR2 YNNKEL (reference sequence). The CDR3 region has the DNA TGTGCCAGCAGCCTCCGGACTAGCGGAAGAGGGGGCACAGATACGCAGTATTTT. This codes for CASSLRTSGRGGTDTQYF.

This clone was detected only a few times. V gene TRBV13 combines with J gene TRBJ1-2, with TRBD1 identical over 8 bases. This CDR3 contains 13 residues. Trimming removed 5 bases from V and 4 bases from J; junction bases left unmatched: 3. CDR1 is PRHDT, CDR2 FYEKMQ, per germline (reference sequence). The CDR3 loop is CASSSRGPYGYTF. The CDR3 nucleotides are TGTGCCAGCAGCAGCAGGGGGCCCTATGGCTACACCTTC.

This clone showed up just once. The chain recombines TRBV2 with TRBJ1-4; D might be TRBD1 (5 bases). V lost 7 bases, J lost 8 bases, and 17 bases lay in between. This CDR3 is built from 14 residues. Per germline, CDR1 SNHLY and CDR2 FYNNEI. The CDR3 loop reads CASTLGQGEEKLFF. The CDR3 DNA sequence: TGTGCCAGCACCCTCGGGCAAGGGGAAGAAAAACTGTTTTTT.